The entry that follows covers one T cell receptor beta chain sequence. Its antigen remains unknown. Germline V CDR1 and CDR2: LGHNA, YNFKEQ. The CDR3 length is 15 residues. The sample comes from a study of T cell clusters in autoimmune cytopenias. TRB amplification used approximately 250 ng of peripheral blood genomic DNA. TRB was amplified by touch-down multiplex PCR, primer pools A and B combined. Reanalyzing the multiplex PCR reads, TCRdb keeps one entry per CDR3 protein, without DNA. With thousands of distinct CDR3 sequences in the sample, the ten largest clones hold 30% to 40%. Regarding the study as a whole: Physiological T cell clusters of healthy donors were apparently absent in primary autoimmune cytopenia patients.

A further study also used this sample, focusing on T cell repertoires in aging, cancer and after chemotherapy. That report adds: Untreated cancer patients had significantly lower blood TCR diversity than age-matched healthy donors. No conclusions about immunological memory after chemotherapy can be drawn from the repertoire data.

This TCR derives from a human donor with an autoimmune cytopenia or autoimmune hepatitis (not recorded which). The material sequenced was peripheral blood. The rearrangement uses TRBV4-2 and TRBJ1-2; the D gene TCRdb calls, TRBD1, cannot be checked with no DNA. The CDR3 sequence: CASSPTDTYNYGYTF.